The rows below give T cell receptor beta chains drawn from one sample of a study of control samples from healthy donors and cancer patients. The repertoire was sequenced with immunoSEQ multiplex PCR; TCRdb's copy has only in-frame clones and lacks some. The sample lists some 200,000 clones; 90% to 95% were seen once. The sequenced sample was blood. The receptors here all came from a man in his late teens or twenties in good health. Each CDR3 is given with its conserved first and last residue. A D gene is named only where the DNA matches it firmly. Rows may omit the clone size; those that give it use once, few, many or a size class.

>-|-|TRBV18|TRBJ2-1|12
TGTGCCAGCTCACCAAGGGAGAGTGAGCAGTTCTTC
CASSPRESEQFF
>-|TRBD2|TRBV5-6|TRBJ2-7|16
TGTGCCAGCAGCACCTGGACTAGCGCTAACCCAAACGAGCAGTACTTC
CASSTWTSANPNEQYF
>-|TRBD1|TRBV7-2|TRBJ1-6|15
TGTGCCAGCAGCTTTTCCGGGACAGGCAATTCACCCCTCCACTTT
CASSFSGTGNSPLHF
>-|TRBD2|TRBV27|TRBJ2-2|17
TGTGCCAGCAGTTTATCGATGGGCGGGGGGCTTTACGGGGAGCTGTTTTTT
CASSLSMGGGLYGELFF
>-|-|TRBV9|TRBJ1-6|20
TGTGCCAGCAGCGTAGGGCTTCATCCGGGGGGCTCGTGGGCGGATTCACCCCTCCACTTT
CASSVGLHPGGSWADSPLHF
>-|-|TRBV27|TRBJ2-1|15
TGTGCCAGCAGTTTCGGGACTCCGCAGGAGTATGAGCAGTTCTTC
CASSFGTPQEYEQFF
>-|-|TRBV19|TRBJ2-7|13
TGTGCCAGTAGTATAGGGATGACAGGCGAGCAGTACTTC
CASSIGMTGEQYF
>once|TRBD1|TRBV27|TRBJ1-2|17
TGTGCCAGCAGTTTATCGGCTTGGAACAGGGGAATCTATGGCTACACCTTC
CASSLSAWNRGIYGYTF
>-|TRBD1|TRBV12-5|TRBJ2-5|13
TGTGCTAGTGGTAAGGGGGCCCCAGAGACCCAGTACTTC
CASGKGAPETQYF
>-|-|TRBV9|TRBJ2-7|14
TGTGCCAGCAGCGTAGGCGGTGAATCCTACGAGCAGTACTTC
CASSVGGESYEQYF
>-|-|TRBV28|TRBJ1-1|16
TGTGCCAGCAGTGAAACAGGGAAACTTAAGAACACTGAAGCTTTCTTT
CASSETGKLKNTEAFF
>-|-|TRBV7-6|TRBJ2-1|16
TGTGCCAGCAGCTTCTCCCTGGGACTGACATACAATGAGCAGTTCTTC
CASSFSLGLTYNEQFF
>once|-|TRBV7-9|TRBJ1-4|17
TGTGCCAGCAGCTTAGGCGGGCCGTTCAAGGCCAGCGAAAAACTGTTTTTT
CASSLGGPFKASEKLFF
>-|-|TRBV19|TRBJ2-2|15
TGTGCCAGTAGTGGGGGACGGGAGAACACCGGGGAGCTGTTTTTT
CASSGGRENTGELFF
>-|-|TRBV7-2|TRBJ1-2|15
TGTGCCAGCAGCGTCGACAGTTTCCTTAACTATGGCTACACCTTC
CASSVDSFLNYGYTF
>-|TRBD1|TRBV29-1|TRBJ1-1|11
TGCAGCGCGGGGGGACAGGGGTCAGCTTTCTTT
CSAGGQGSAFF
>once|TRBD1|TRBV3-1/TRBV3-2|TRBJ1-2|14
TGTGCCAGCAGCCTGGGGACAGGGTACTATGGCTACACCTTC
CASSLGTGYYGYTF
>-|TRBD1|TRBV5-1|TRBJ2-7|17
TGCGCCAGCAGCTTGGGTTTGGGGACAGGGGCTAAACTCGAGCAGTACTTC
CASSLGLGTGAKLEQYF
>-|-|TRBV28|TRBJ1-5|14
TGTGCCAGCTCCCCACCAGGGAACAATCAGCCCCAGCATTTT
CASSPPGNNQPQHF
>-|TRBD1|TRBV18|TRBJ1-2|15
TGTGCCAGCTCACCAACGACAGGGGCTAACTATGGCTACACCTTC
CASSPTTGANYGYTF
>-|TRBD1|TRBV18|TRBJ1-5|16
TGTGCCAGCTCACACCGACAGGGAGAGGGGGATCAGCCCCAGCATTTT
CASSHRQGEGDQPQHF
>-|TRBD2|TRBV19|TRBJ2-6|16
TGTGCCAGTAGTACCGGGGGGGCCTCTGGGGCCAACGTCCTGACTTTC
CASSTGGASGANVLTF